The text below deals with one T cell receptor beta chain. The antigen remains undetermined. The data were obtained in a study of early T cells in non-severe SARS-CoV-2 infection. Study-level background: The chains were unpaired, and the sequenced material was bulk RNA from unsorted whole blood.

As part of library construction, unique molecular identifiers were attached to individual cDNA molecules. TCRdb processed the 5' RACE reads anew with MiXCR; each CDR3 protein has one entry. The sample carries 45,000 to 60,000 distinct CDR3 sequences, 9.3% recorded once. In germline, CDR1 is SGDLS, CDR2 YYNGEE. CDR3 length: 14 amino acids. V was trimmed by 4 bases and J by 7 bases, leaving 17 bases between them. Study-wide results and caveats: Lookups in VDJdb leaned toward anti-spike CD8 responses and missed private and CD4 specificities.

Material for sequencing was whole blood. This chain connects TRBV9 to TRBJ1-2; D remains ambiguous. This receptor was identified in an adult who was a healthcare worker with PCR-confirmed SARS-CoV-2 infection or an uninfected control (not recorded which). The CDR3 here is CASSLPEGPSGYTF. The CDR3 DNA reads as TGTGCCAGCAGCCTCCCCGAAGGGCCAAGTGGCTACACCTTC.